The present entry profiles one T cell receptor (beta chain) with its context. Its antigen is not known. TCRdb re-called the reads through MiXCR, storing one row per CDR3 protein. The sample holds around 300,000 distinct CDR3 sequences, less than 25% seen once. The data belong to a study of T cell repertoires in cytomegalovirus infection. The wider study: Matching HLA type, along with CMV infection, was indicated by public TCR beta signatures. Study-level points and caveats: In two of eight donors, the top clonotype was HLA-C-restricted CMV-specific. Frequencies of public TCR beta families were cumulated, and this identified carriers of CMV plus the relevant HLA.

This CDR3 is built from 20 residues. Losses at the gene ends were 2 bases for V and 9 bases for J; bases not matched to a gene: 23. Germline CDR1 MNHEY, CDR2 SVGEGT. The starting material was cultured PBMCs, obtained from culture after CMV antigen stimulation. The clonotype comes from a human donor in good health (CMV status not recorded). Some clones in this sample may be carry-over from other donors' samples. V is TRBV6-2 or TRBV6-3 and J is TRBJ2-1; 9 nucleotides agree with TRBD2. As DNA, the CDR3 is TGTGCCAGCAGTTACCTTCCGGGACTAGCAACCCTTGACGGCTGGGGTGAGCAGTTCTTC. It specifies CASSYLPGLATLDGWGEQFF.